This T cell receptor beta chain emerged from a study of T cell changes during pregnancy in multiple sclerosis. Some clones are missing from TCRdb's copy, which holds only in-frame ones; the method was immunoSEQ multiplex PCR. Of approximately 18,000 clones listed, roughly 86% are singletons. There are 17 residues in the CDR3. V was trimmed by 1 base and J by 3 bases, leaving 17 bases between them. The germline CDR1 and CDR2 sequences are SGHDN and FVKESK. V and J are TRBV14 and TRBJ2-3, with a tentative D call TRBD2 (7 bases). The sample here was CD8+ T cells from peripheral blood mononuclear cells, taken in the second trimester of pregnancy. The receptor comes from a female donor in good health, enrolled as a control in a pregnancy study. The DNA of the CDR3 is TGTGCCAGCAGCCAAGTTCCCAGCGGGGACATTACAGATACGCAGTATTTT. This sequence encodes CASSQVPSGDITDTQYF.